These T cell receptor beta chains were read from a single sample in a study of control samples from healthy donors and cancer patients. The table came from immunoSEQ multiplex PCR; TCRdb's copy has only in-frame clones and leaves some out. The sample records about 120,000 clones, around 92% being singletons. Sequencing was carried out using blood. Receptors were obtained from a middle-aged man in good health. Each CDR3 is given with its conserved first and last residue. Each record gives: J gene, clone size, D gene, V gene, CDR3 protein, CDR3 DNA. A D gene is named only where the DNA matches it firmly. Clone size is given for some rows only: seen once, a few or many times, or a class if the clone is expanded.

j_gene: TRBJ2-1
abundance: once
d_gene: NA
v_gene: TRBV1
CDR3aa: CTSSQVPKWSLEKPSTLTGNEQFF
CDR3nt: TGCACCAGCAGCCAAGTCCCTAAGTGGTCTCTAGAAAAACCCTCGACTCTCACGGGCAATGAGCAGTTCTTC

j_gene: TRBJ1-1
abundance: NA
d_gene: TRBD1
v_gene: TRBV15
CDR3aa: CATGTGLNEAFF
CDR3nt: TGTGCCACCGGGACAGGACTAAATGAAGCTTTCTTT

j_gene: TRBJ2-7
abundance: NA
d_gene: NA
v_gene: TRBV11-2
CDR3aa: CASSFPARYEQYF
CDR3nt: TGTGCCAGCAGCTTCCCGGCGAGGTACGAGCAGTACTTC

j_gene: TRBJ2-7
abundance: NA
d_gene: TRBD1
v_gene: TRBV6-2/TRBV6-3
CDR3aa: CASSYGGQVTYEQYF
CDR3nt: TGTGCCAGCAGTTACGGGGGACAGGTTACCTACGAGCAGTACTTC

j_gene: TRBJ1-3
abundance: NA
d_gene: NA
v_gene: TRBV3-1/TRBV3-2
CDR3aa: CASSLRESGNTIYF
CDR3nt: TGTGCCAGCAGCCTCAGGGAATCAGGAAACACCATATATTTT

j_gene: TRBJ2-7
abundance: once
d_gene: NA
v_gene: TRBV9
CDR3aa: CASSVDEGYSYEQYF
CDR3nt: TGTGCCAGCAGCGTAGATGAGGGGTACTCCTACGAGCAGTACTTC

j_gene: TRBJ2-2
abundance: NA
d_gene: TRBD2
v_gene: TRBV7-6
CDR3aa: CASSLGERGPVFTGELFF
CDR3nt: TGTGCCAGCAGCTTAGGGGAGCGGGGGCCCGTCTTTACCGGGGAGCTGTTTTTT

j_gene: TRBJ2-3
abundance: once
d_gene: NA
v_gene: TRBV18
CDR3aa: CASSPPTQTDTQYF
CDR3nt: TGTGCCAGCTCACCACCTACCCAGACAGATACGCAGTATTTT

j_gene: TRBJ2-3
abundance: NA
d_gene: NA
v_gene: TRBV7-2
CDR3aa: CASTPAGTDTQYF
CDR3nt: TGTGCCAGCACCCCAGCGGGCACAGATACGCAGTATTTT

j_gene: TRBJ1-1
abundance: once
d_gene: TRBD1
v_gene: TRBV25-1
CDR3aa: CASRGQGTEAFF
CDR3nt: TGTGCCAGCAGAGGACAGGGGACTGAAGCTTTCTTT

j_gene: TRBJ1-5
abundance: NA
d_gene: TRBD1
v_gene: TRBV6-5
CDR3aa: CASRDRGVGNQPQHF
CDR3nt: TGTGCCAGCAGAGACAGGGGGGTCGGCAATCAGCCCCAGCATTTT

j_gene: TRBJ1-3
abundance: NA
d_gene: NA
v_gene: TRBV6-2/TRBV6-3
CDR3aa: CASSYSRAFSGNTIYF
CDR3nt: TGTGCCAGCAGTTACTCGAGGGCATTTTCTGGAAACACCATATATTTT

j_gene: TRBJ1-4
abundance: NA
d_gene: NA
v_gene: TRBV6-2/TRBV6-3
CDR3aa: CASSSPGEGPEKLFF
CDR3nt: TGTGCCAGCAGCTCCCCCGGAGAGGGTCCTGAAAAACTGTTTTTT

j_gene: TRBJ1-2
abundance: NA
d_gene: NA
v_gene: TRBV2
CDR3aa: CASGGPLESSYTF
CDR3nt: TGTGCCAGCGGAGGACCCCTGGAAAGCAGCTACACCTTC

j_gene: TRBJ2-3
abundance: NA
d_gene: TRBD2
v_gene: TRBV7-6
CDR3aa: CASSLVTGTSGETDTQYF
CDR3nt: TGTGCCAGCAGCTTAGTGACCGGGACTAGCGGGGAGACAGATACGCAGTATTTT

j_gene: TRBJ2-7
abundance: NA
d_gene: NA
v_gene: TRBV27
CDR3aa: CASSLYWGYEQYF
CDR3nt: TGTGCCAGCAGTTTATATTGGGGGTACGAGCAGTACTTC

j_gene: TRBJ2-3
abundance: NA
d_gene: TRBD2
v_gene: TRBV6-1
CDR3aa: CASSVAGGYTDTQYF
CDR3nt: TGTGCCAGCAGTGTAGCGGGGGGCTACACAGATACGCAGTATTTT

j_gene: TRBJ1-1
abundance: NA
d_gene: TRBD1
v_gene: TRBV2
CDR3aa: CASSQGVNTEAFF
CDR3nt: TGTGCCAGCAGCCAGGGGGTAAACACTGAAGCTTTCTTT

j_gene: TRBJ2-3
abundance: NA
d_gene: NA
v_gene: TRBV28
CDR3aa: CASSLYDDTQYF
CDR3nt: TGTGCCAGCAGTTTATACGACGATACGCAGTATTTT

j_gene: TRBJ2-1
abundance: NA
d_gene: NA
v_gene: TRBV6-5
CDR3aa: CASSYSTDYNEQFF
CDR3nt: TGTGCCAGCAGTTATAGTACAGACTACAATGAGCAGTTCTTC

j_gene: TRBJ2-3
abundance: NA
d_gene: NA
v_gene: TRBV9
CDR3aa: CASSINVRTDTQYF
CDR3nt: TGTGCCAGCAGCATAAACGTAAGGACAGATACGCAGTATTTT

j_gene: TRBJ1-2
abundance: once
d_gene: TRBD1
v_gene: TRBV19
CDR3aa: CASSPRDRDGYTF
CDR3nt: TGTGCCAGTAGTCCTCGGGACAGGGATGGCTACACCTTC

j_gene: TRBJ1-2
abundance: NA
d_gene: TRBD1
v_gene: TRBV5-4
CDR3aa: CASSFLTGTGLESGYTF
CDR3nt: TGTGCCAGCAGCTTTCTCACCGGGACAGGGCTTGAGAGTGGCTACACCTTC

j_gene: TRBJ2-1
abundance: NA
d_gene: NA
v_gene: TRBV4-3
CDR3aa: CASSQDLGGSEQFF
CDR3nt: TGCGCCAGCAGCCAAGATCTAGGGGGATCGGAGCAGTTCTTC

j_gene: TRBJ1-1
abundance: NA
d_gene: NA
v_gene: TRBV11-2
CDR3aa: CASSLVRETLNTEAFF
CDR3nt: TGTGCCAGCAGCTTAGTCAGGGAGACCCTAAACACTGAAGCTTTCTTT

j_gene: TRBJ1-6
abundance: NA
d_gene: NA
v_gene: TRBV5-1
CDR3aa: CASSLDTRDNSPLHF
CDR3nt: TGCGCCAGCAGCTTGGATACCAGAGATAATTCACCCCTCCACTTT

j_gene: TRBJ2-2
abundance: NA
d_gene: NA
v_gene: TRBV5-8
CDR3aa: CASYVFAGELFF
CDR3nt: TGTGCCAGTTACGTATTTGCCGGGGAGCTGTTTTTT

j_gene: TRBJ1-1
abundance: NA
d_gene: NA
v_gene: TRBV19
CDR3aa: CASSGNWGATEAFF
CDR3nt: TGTGCCAGTAGTGGTAACTGGGGAGCCACTGAAGCTTTCTTT

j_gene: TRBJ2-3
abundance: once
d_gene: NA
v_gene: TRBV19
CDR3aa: CASSNPRGSTDTQYF
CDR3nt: TGTGCCAGTAGTAACCCGAGGGGGAGCACAGATACGCAGTATTTT

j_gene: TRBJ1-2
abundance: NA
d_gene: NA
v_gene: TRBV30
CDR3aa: CAWSPTTYGYTF
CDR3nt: TGTGCCTGGAGTCCGACCACTTATGGCTACACCTTC

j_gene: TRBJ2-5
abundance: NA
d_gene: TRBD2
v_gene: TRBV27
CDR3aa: CASSSLTSGGQETQYF
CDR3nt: TGTGCCAGCAGTTCCTTGACTAGCGGGGGCCAAGAGACCCAGTACTTC

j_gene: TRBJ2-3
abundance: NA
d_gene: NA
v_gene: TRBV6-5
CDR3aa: CASSWTAAGTDTQYF
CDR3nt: TGTGCCAGCAGTTGGACAGCTGCCGGCACAGATACGCAGTATTTT

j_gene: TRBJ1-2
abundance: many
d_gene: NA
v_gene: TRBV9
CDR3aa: CASSPLQDAYGYTF
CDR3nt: TGTGCCAGCAGCCCACTACAGGATGCCTATGGCTACACCTTC